This is a list of T cell receptor beta chains from one sample in a study of post-analysis software for immune sequencing data. MiXCR, applied by TCRdb to the PCR reads, yields one record per CDR3 protein. The sample records 150,000 to 200,000 distinct CDR3 sequences, 30% being singletons. The source material was blood. The receptors shown here come from a girl between 10 and 17 years old with multiple sclerosis. Each CDR3 is given with its conserved first and last residue. The D gene is left open where the match is weak. The size entry is marked missing in some rows and otherwise reads once, few, many or a size class.

size,J,D,V,CDR3,DNA
once,TRBJ2-1,NA,TRBV14,CASSQPRQGNEQFF,TGCGCCAGCAGCCAACCTCGTCAGGGCAATGAGCAGTTCTTC
many,TRBJ1-1,NA,TRBV5-1,CASSLGAGYTEAFF,TGCGCCAGCAGCTTGGGAGCAGGGTACACTGAAGCTTTCTTT
many,TRBJ2-7,NA,TRBV7-9,CASSYGDYEQYF,TGTGCCAGCAGCTACGGGGATTACGAGCAGTACTTC
many,TRBJ2-7,TRBD2,TRBV5-1,CASTPSGSSYEQYF,TGCGCCAGCACCCCTAGCGGGAGTTCCTACGAGCAGTACTTC
NA,TRBJ2-7,NA,TRBV7-3,CASSNVTGSYEQYF,TGTGCCAGCAGCAATGTAACAGGGTCCTACGAGCAGTACTTC
few,TRBJ1-2,NA,TRBV28,CASTLGGSNGYTF,TGTGCCAGCACCCTAGGGGGGAGTAACGGCTACACCTTC
NA,TRBJ2-1,TRBD2,TRBV9,CASCFGLANGQFF,TGTGCCAGCTGCTTCGGACTAGCAAATGGGCAGTTCTTC
NA,TRBJ2-1,NA,TRBV12-3/TRBV12-4,CASTLGVGEQFF,TGTGCCAGCACCTTGGGCGTAGGTGAGCAGTTCTTT
many,TRBJ2-1,NA,TRBV28,CASRPQRGNEQFF,TGTGCCAGCAGGCCCCAGCGAGGCAATGAGCAGTTCTTC
NA,TRBJ2-5,TRBD2,TRBV24-1,CATSDFSGSGETQYF,TGTGCCACCAGTGATTTTAGCGGGAGCGGGGAGACCCAGTACTTC
NA,TRBJ2-1,TRBD1,TRBV6-1,CASSDVTGGHNEQFF,TGTGCCAGCAGTGATGTGACAGGGGGTCACAATGAGCAGTTCTTC
NA,TRBJ2-5,NA,TRBV9,CASSLGGIQETQYF,TGTGCCAGCAGCTTGGGAGGTATCCAAGAGACCCAGTACTTC
NA,TRBJ1-1,NA,TRBV10-3,CAIRNTNTEAFF,TGTGCCATCAGAAACACGAACACTGAAGCTTTCTTT
few,TRBJ2-1,NA,TRBV3-1,CASSQPYANEQFF,TGTGCCAGCAGCCAACCATATGCCAATGAGCAGTTCTTC
NA,TRBJ1-1,NA,TRBV15,CATSAGEGRAAFF,TGTGCCACCAGTGCGGGGGAGGGACGGGCAGCTTTCTTT
many,TRBJ2-7,NA,TRBV7-3,CASRDSTTSSYEQYF,TGTGCCAGCAGAGATTCCACCACAAGCTCCTACGAGCAGTACTTC
NA,TRBJ2-5,NA,TRBV29-1,CSVEWGEQYF,TGCAGCGTTGAATGGGGGGAGCAGTACTTC
few,TRBJ1-1,NA,TRBV28,CASGSGTFTEAFF,TGTGCCAGCGGCTCCGGGACTTTCACTGAAGCTTTCTTT
few,TRBJ1-4,NA,TRBV10-2,CASRARDTERRLFF,TGCGCCAGCAGAGCCCGAGACACGGAACGGAGACTGTTTTTT
NA,TRBJ1-1,NA,TRBV29-1,CSVSPEGTEAFF,TGCAGCGTTAGTCCTGAGGGCACTGAAGCTTTCTTT
NA,TRBJ1-1,TRBD1,TRBV28,CASSSHEQGRRTEAFF,TGTGCCAGCAGCTCCCACGAACAGGGGCGCCGGACTGAAGCTTTCTTT
many,TRBJ1-1,NA,TRBV10-3,CAISAGFSRRLGTEAFF,TGTGCCATCAGTGCAGGTTTTTCTCGACGGCTGGGCACTGAAGCTTTCTTT
NA,TRBJ2-4,NA,TRBV6-2/TRBV6-3,CASSGTATKNIQYF,TGTGCCAGCAGCGGGACTGCGACGAAAAACATTCAGTACTTC
few,TRBJ2-5,NA,TRBV29-1,CSAIKGHLWRETQYF,TGCAGCGCAATTAAGGGACATCTCTGGAGAGAGACCCAGTACTTC
many,TRBJ2-7,TRBD2,TRBV4-2,CASSQDRAGARRQYF,TGTGCCAGCAGCCAAGATCGGGCGGGAGCGCGTCGGCAGTACTTC
NA,TRBJ1-1,TRBD1,TRBV7-9,CASSLSANQGGEAFF,TGTGCCAGCAGCTTATCAGCAAATCAGGGGGGGGAAGCTTTCTTT
many,TRBJ2-3,TRBD2,TRBV20-1,CSAPRTSGRTDTQYF,TGCAGTGCTCCGCGGACTAGCGGGAGAACAGATACGCAGTATTTT
few,TRBJ1-4,NA,TRBV2,CASRGGGNEKLFF,TGTGCCAGCAGAGGAGGAGGCAATGAAAAACTGTTTTTT
few,TRBJ1-1,NA,TRBV6-4,CASSLSGEAFF,TGTGCCAGTTCGTTGAGCGGTGAAGCTTTCTTT
many,TRBJ2-6,NA,TRBV6-1,CASSEALLRSGANVLTF,TGTGCCAGCAGTGAAGCGCTTCTGAGGTCTGGGGCCAACGTCCTGACTTTC
once,TRBJ2-1,NA,TRBV20-1,CSARSRDGVYNEQFF,TGCAGTGCTAGGTCGAGGGACGGAGTTTACAATGAGCAGTTCTTC
NA,TRBJ2-2,NA,TRBV7-9,CASSNQDTNTGELFF,TGTGCCAGCAGCAACCAGGACACGAACACCGGGGAGCTGTTTTTT
few,TRBJ1-2,NA,TRBV6-5,CASSYSGGVGGYTF,TGTGCCAGCAGTTACTCGGGAGGGGTGGGCGGCTACACCTTC
medium-sized,TRBJ2-3,TRBD2,TRBV6-5,CASRLLAGGSDTQYF,TGTGCCAGCAGGCTACTAGCGGGAGGGTCAGATACGCAGTATTTT
few,TRBJ1-4,NA,TRBV5-1,CASSLTVTNEKLFF,TGCGCCAGCAGCTTGACCGTAACTAATGAAAAACTGTTTTTT
many,TRBJ2-7,NA,TRBV7-3,CASSDRSGKHEQYF,TGTGCCAGCAGCGACCGTTCGGGGAAACACGAGCAGTACTTC
many,TRBJ2-7,TRBD1,TRBV11-1,CASSFGTGRSYEQYF,TGTGCCAGCAGCTTCGGGACAGGCCGCTCCTACGAGCAGTACTTC